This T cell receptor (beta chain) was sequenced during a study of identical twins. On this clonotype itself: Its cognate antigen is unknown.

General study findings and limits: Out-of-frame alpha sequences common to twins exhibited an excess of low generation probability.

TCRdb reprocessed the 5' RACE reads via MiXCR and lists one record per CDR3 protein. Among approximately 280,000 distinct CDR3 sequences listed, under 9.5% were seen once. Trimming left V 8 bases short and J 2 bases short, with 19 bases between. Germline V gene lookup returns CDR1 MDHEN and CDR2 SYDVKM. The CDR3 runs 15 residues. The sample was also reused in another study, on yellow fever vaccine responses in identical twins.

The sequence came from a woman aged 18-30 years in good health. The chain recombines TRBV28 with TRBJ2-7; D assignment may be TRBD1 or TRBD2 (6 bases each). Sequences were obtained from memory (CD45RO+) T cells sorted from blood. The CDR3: CASGGPGSVAYEQYV. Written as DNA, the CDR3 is TGTGCCAGCGGGGGGCCCGGGTCGGTAGCCTACGAGCAGTACGTC.